This is a list of T cell receptor beta chains from one sample in a study of blood T cell repertoires in COVID-19. The protocol was immunoSEQ multiplex PCR, while the TCRdb copy is restricted to in-frame clones and leaves out a portion. Of approximately 31,000 clones in the sample, roughly 89% were seen once. Sequencing was carried out using peripheral blood. These TCRs come from a man in his sixties with active COVID-19. CDR3s include the opening cysteine and the closing phenylalanine or tryptophan. Fields, in order: V gene, J gene, clone size, CDR3 protein. Clone size is not always given. Where it is, it says once, few, many or a class for expanded clones.

V gene: TRBV10-1
J gene: TRBJ2-3
clone size: few
CDR3 protein: CASCNRVESPDTQYF

V gene: TRBV6-5
J gene: TRBJ2-3
clone size: NA
CDR3 protein: CASSRAGEPTDTQYF

V gene: TRBV28
J gene: TRBJ2-3
clone size: NA
CDR3 protein: CASTLPDRGSFSTDTQYF

V gene: TRBV28
J gene: TRBJ1-1
clone size: NA
CDR3 protein: CASSPGGTPNTEAFF

V gene: TRBV9
J gene: TRBJ2-1
clone size: NA
CDR3 protein: CASSWGMGGDNEQFF

V gene: TRBV5-1
J gene: TRBJ2-5
clone size: NA
CDR3 protein: CASSPGLAGEETQYF

V gene: TRBV4-1
J gene: TRBJ2-5
clone size: NA
CDR3 protein: CASSPGQYEETQYF

V gene: TRBV29-1
J gene: TRBJ2-3
clone size: once
CDR3 protein: CSGTARGPTDTQYF

V gene: TRBV10-3
J gene: TRBJ2-7
clone size: NA
CDR3 protein: CAISEPGGYEQYF

V gene: TRBV6-6
J gene: TRBJ2-1
clone size: NA
CDR3 protein: CASNPGQDTNEQFF

V gene: TRBV7-6
J gene: TRBJ2-3
clone size: NA
CDR3 protein: CASSTHRTDSTDTQYF

V gene: TRBV4-1
J gene: TRBJ2-7
clone size: NA
CDR3 protein: CASSQVTGGSTYEQYF

V gene: TRBV6-1
J gene: TRBJ1-5
clone size: NA
CDR3 protein: CASSAKTSGGWGRPQHF

V gene: TRBV7-2
J gene: TRBJ1-4
clone size: NA
CDR3 protein: CASSPATGFNEKLFF

V gene: TRBV24-1
J gene: TRBJ2-2
clone size: NA
CDR3 protein: CATSDSKRGGNTGELFF

V gene: TRBV3-1/TRBV3-2
J gene: TRBJ2-3
clone size: NA
CDR3 protein: CASSRPTSTDTQYF

V gene: TRBV7-2
J gene: TRBJ1-1
clone size: NA
CDR3 protein: CASSLGTGKRNTEAFF

V gene: TRBV19
J gene: TRBJ2-5
clone size: NA
CDR3 protein: CASSIRGWETQYF

V gene: TRBV29-1
J gene: TRBJ2-3
clone size: once
CDR3 protein: CSVDPREGSDTQYF

V gene: TRBV5-6
J gene: TRBJ2-1
clone size: NA
CDR3 protein: CASSLAGNPYNEQFF

V gene: TRBV29-1
J gene: TRBJ2-3
clone size: NA
CDR3 protein: CSVDRASGAHESTDTQYF

V gene: TRBV19
J gene: TRBJ2-2
clone size: NA
CDR3 protein: CASSPRDRGSSGELFF

V gene: TRBV19
J gene: TRBJ1-2
clone size: NA
CDR3 protein: CASSRQGNGYTF

V gene: TRBV7-2
J gene: TRBJ2-3
clone size: NA
CDR3 protein: CASSYRVGGKADTQYF

V gene: TRBV19
J gene: TRBJ2-3
clone size: NA
CDR3 protein: CASNRDWGDTQYF

V gene: TRBV7-2
J gene: TRBJ2-3
clone size: NA
CDR3 protein: CASSLGSGGLSTDTQYF

V gene: TRBV7-6
J gene: TRBJ2-5
clone size: NA
CDR3 protein: CASSLYRVEETQYF

V gene: TRBV9
J gene: TRBJ2-2
clone size: once
CDR3 protein: CASSYGLAGGYANTGELFF

V gene: TRBV18
J gene: TRBJ2-7
clone size: NA
CDR3 protein: CASSPGTLVPREQYF

V gene: TRBV28
J gene: TRBJ2-5
clone size: NA
CDR3 protein: CASSLPRDEETQYF

V gene: TRBV19
J gene: TRBJ2-2
clone size: NA
CDR3 protein: CATTLAVGFGELFF

V gene: TRBV12-3/TRBV12-4
J gene: TRBJ1-6
clone size: NA
CDR3 protein: CASSRVRDSPLHF

V gene: TRBV4-1
J gene: TRBJ2-3
clone size: NA
CDR3 protein: CASSQGTGLAGILATQYF

V gene: TRBV6-5
J gene: TRBJ1-1
clone size: NA
CDR3 protein: CASRSPGGTEAFF

V gene: TRBV6-5
J gene: TRBJ2-7
clone size: NA
CDR3 protein: CASSYRGDRVYEQYF

V gene: TRBV9
J gene: TRBJ1-2
clone size: NA
CDR3 protein: CASSGTGNGYTF

V gene: TRBV6-5
J gene: TRBJ2-2
clone size: once
CDR3 protein: CASSRDRGSGELFF

V gene: TRBV24-1
J gene: TRBJ1-5
clone size: NA
CDR3 protein: CATSKTGDAQPQHF

V gene: TRBV27
J gene: TRBJ1-2
clone size: once
CDR3 protein: CASSFTSGSGYTF

V gene: TRBV19
J gene: TRBJ2-7
clone size: NA
CDR3 protein: CASSIGPAGAYEQYF

V gene: TRBV7-2
J gene: TRBJ2-5
clone size: NA
CDR3 protein: CASSKHSSGKETQYF

V gene: TRBV4-2
J gene: TRBJ2-3
clone size: NA
CDR3 protein: CASSQDPGGSTDTQYF

V gene: TRBV7-2
J gene: TRBJ2-2
clone size: NA
CDR3 protein: CASSQGTGIYTGELFF

V gene: TRBV18
J gene: TRBJ1-2
clone size: NA
CDR3 protein: CASSPYNRVGIPNYGYTF

V gene: TRBV5-1
J gene: TRBJ1-1
clone size: NA
CDR3 protein: CASSLDGAMNTEAFF

V gene: TRBV3-1/TRBV3-2
J gene: TRBJ2-1
clone size: NA
CDR3 protein: CASSQSGGAAQGYNEQFF

V gene: TRBV19
J gene: TRBJ2-3
clone size: NA
CDR3 protein: CASTLSFAGGSTDTQYF